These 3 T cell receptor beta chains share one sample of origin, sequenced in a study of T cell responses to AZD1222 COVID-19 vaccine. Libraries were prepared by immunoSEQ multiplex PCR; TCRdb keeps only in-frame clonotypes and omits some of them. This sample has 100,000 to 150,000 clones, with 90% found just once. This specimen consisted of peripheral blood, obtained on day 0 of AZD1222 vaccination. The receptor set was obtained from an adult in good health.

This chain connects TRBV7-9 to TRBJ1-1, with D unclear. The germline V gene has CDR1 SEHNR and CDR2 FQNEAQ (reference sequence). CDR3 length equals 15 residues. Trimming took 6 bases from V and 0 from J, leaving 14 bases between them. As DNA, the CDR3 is TGTGCCAGCAGGCCCCGTGACCGGGTGAACACTGAAGCTTTCTTT. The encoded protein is CASRPRDRVNTEAFF.

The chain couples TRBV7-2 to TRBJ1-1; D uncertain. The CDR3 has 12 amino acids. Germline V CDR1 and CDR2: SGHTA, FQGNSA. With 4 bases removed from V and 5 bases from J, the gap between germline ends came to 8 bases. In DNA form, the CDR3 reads TGTGCCAGCAGCTCCCCGGGGACTGAAGCTTTCTTT. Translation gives CASSSPGTEAFF.

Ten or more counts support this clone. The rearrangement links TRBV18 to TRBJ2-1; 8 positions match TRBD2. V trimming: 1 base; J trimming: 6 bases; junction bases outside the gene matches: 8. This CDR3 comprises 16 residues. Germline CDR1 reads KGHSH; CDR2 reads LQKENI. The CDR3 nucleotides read TGTGCCAGCTCACCACGGCTAGCGGGCCCCTCCAATGAGCAGTTCTTC. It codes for CASSPRLAGPSNEQFF.